The 24 T cell receptor beta chains given below trace back to one sample, sequenced in a study of a mutant IDH1 vaccine in newly diagnosed glioma. Regarding time point: week 47, end of study. Each dose of the vaccine consisted of 300 ug of mutant IDH1 20-mer peptide, with topical imiquimod. Only in-frame clones appear in the TCRdb table, and some are missing; sequencing was by immunoSEQ multiplex PCR. The table lists over 80,000 clones, roughly four fifths of them singletons. These receptors' antigens are unknown. The sample in question was PBMCs, obtained from a glioma patient whose treatment included an IDH1 peptide vaccine. The receptor source for this set is a middle-aged man with glioma.

The chain combines TRBV16 with TRBJ2-7; 7 bases align to TRBD2. CDR1 is KGHSY, CDR2 FQNENV, per germline. The V segment lost 3 bases and the J segment 5 bases; nucleotides outside the gene matches: 4. CDR3 length: 13 residues. CDR3 DNA: TGTGCCAGCAGCCAGATGGGAGGGCACGAGCAGTACTTC. This encodes CASSQMGGHEQYF. Full variable domain (rest looked up from reference TRBV16 and TRBJ2-7): GEEVAQTPKHLVRGEGQKAKLYCAPIKGHSYVFWYQQVLKNEFKFLISFQNENVFDETGMPKERFSAKCLPNSPCSLEIQATKLEDSAVYFCASSQMGGHEQYFGPGTRLTVT.

This clone was seen only once. The CDR3 sequence is CASSEGYTGELFF. The CDR3 DNA reads TGTGCCAGCAGCGAGGGGTACACCGGGGAGCTGTTTTTT. V usage is TRBV11-2 and J usage is TRBJ2-2; possibly TRBD1 or TRBD2 for D (5 bases each). V lost 5 bases and J 3 bases, leaving 7 bases between the germline ends. Germline values: CDR1 SGHAT, CDR2 FQNNGV. This CDR3 region has 13 residues. Drawing the rest from reference TRBV11-2 and TRBJ2-2, the complete variable domain is EAGVAQSPRYKIIEKRQSVAFWCNPISGHATLYWYQQILGQGPKLLIQFQNNGVVDDSQLPKDRFSAERLKGVDSTLKIQPAKLEDSAVYLCASSEGYTGELFFGEGSRLTVL.

The V gene is TRBV28, the J gene TRBJ2-7, with 7 bases aligning to TRBD1. This CDR3 spans 14 amino acids. Germline loops: CDR1 MDHEN, CDR2 SYDVKM. V was pared by 8 bases and J by 1 base, with 8 bases of the junction left unmatched. CDR3 DNA: TGTGCCAGCGGCGAGACAGGGAGATCCTACGAGCAGTACTTC. Encoded protein: CASGETGRSYEQYF.

This clone was recorded once. This rearrangement joins TRBV5-4 to TRBJ2-7, with unresolved D. V dropped 0 bases and J dropped 4 bases, with 8 bases sitting between them. CDR1 and CDR2 from the germline V gene are SGHNT and YYREEE (reference sequence). There are 13 residues in the CDR3. The CDR3 protein is CASSLDLTYEQYF. CDR3 DNA: TGTGCCAGCAGCTTGGATTTGACTTACGAGCAGTACTTC.

The chain links TRBV27 to TRBJ1-3; maybe TRBD1 (5 bases). This CDR3 contains 17 residues. Trimming cost V 5 bases and J 0 bases, with 17 bases left between them. The germline gives CDR1 MNHEY, CDR2 SMNVEV (reference sequence). Written as DNA, the CDR3 is TGTGCCAGCAGTCGGAATGCCTGGGACTTCTCTGGAAACACCATATATTTT. As protein: CASSRNAWDFSGNTIYF.

The chain recombines TRBV30 with TRBJ2-3; weak D call: TRBD2 (5 bases). The CDR3 sequence is 14 residues long. The V gene's germline CDR1 is GTSNPN and CDR2 SVGIG (reference sequence). V dropped 1 base and J dropped 2 bases, with 10 bases sitting between them. Here the CDR3 DNA reads TGTGCCTGGAGTGCGGGGTTCTCCACAGATACGCAGTATTTT. It specifies CAWSAGFSTDTQYF.

The chain links TRBV2 to TRBJ2-3; TRBD2 matches at 9 bases. This CDR3 is built from 14 residues. The J segment lost 4 bases and the V segment lost 4 bases, leaving 3 bases of the junction unmatched. Germline V gives CDR1 SNHLY, CDR2 FYNNEI. The CDR3 reads CASSGAGGPDTQYF. CDR3 DNA: TGTGCCAGCAGTGGAGCGGGAGGACCAGATACGCAGTATTTT.

This clone showed up just once. The V and J genes are TRBV27 and TRBJ2-1; D gene unclear. V was shortened by 6 bases and J by 0 bases, with 3 bases between the two germline ends. Germline assignment: CDR1 MNHEY and CDR2 SMNVEV (reference sequence). CDR3 length: 12 amino acids. CDR3: CASRPSYNEQFF. The CDR3 nucleotides are TGTGCCAGCAGGCCCTCCTACAATGAGCAGTTCTTC.

V is TRBV5-1 and J is TRBJ2-3; D may match TRBD1 or TRBD2 (6 bases each). CDR3 length: 16 amino acids. Germline V CDR1 and CDR2: SGHRS, YFSETQ. V was pared by 3 bases and J by 2 bases, with 16 bases between. CDR3 in DNA: TGCGCCAGCAGCTACTGGGGGGCCGTTGCCACAGATACGCAGTATTTT. Its translation is CASSYWGAVATDTQYF. The variable domain in full, with the rest retrieved from reference TRBV5-1 and TRBJ2-3, is KAGVTQTPRYLIKTRGQQVTLSCSPISGHRSVSWYQQTPGQGLQFLFEYFSETQRNKGNFPGRFSGRQFSNSRSEMNVSTLELGDSALYLCASSYWGAVATDTQYFGPGTRLTVL.

This chain joins TRBV4-2 and TRBJ1-5, with D hard to call. Germline V gene lookup returns CDR1 LGHNA and CDR2 YNFKEQ. The CDR3 length is 15 residues. Trimming took 4 bases from V and 7 from J, leaving 17 bases between them. This CDR3 is CASSPGSEGSQPQHF. The CDR3, as DNA: TGTGCCAGCAGCCCAGGTTCGGAGGGAAGCCAGCCCCAGCATTTT.

V usage is TRBV7-2 and J usage is TRBJ2-5, with D possibly matching TRBD2 (6 bases). Germline loops: CDR1 SGHTA, CDR2 FQGNSA. This CDR3 comprises 16 residues. V was shortened by 2 bases and J by 5 bases, with 18 bases between the two germline ends. CDR3 loop: CASSLIGGGAMETQYF. In DNA form, the CDR3 reads TGTGCCAGCAGCTTAATCGGGGGAGGCGCGATGGAGACCCAGTACTTC.

CDR3 in amino acids: CASSLGWNQPQHF. The DNA for the CDR3 is TGTGCCAGCAGTTTGGGTTGGAATCAGCCCCAGCATTTT. The rearrangement links TRBV28 to TRBJ1-5; D uncertain. V lost 3 bases and J 4 bases, leaving 7 bases between the germline ends. This CDR3 is built from 13 residues. CDR1 is MDHEN and CDR2 is SYDVKM in the germline V gene.

The CDR3 DNA sequence: TGTGCCAGCAGCTTAGATCGTGTGGAGGATGAGCAGTTCTTC. Protein: CASSLDRVEDEQFF. The chain is built from TRBV11-3 and TRBJ2-1; tentatively, D is TRBD2 (5 bases). The CDR3 extends over 14 amino acids. V was shortened by 0 bases and J by 8 bases, with 11 bases between the two germline ends. The germline CDR1 and CDR2 sequences are SGHNT and YENEEA.

This chain links TRBV5-4 with TRBJ1-3; D call uncertain. Looked up from germline, CDR1 is SGHNT and CDR2 is YYREEE (reference sequence). This CDR3 comprises 14 residues. Trimming removed 2 bases at V and 4 bases at J, with 10 bases between. The CDR3 reads CASSLRSGGNTIYF. The CDR3 bases are TGTGCCAGCAGCTTACGGTCCGGGGGAAACACCATATATTTT.

The chain recombines TRBV13 with TRBJ2-3, with 8 bases that match TRBD2. Germline trimming cut 5 bases from V and 4 bases from J; bases unmatched to any gene: 17. Looked up from germline, CDR1 is PRHDT and CDR2 is FYEKMQ (reference sequence). CDR3 length equals 18 residues. The CDR3 protein is CASSRWSKPGLDSDTQYF. The CDR3 bases are TGTGCCAGCAGCCGGTGGAGTAAGCCGGGACTAGACTCAGATACGCAGTATTTT.

The chain links TRBV15 to TRBJ1-2; weak D call: TRBD1 (5 bases). V was pared by 1 base and J by 4 bases, with 10 bases between. The germline gives CDR1 LNHNV, CDR2 YYDKDF (reference sequence). The CDR3 runs to 14 residues. The CDR3 bases are TGTGCCACCAGCAGAGGCCGGGGGTCCTATGGCTACACCTTC. Its protein is CATSRGRGSYGYTF.

The chain uses TRBV28 and TRBJ1-5; 10 nucleotides match TRBD1. V trimming: 3 bases; J trimming: 1 base; junction bases outside the gene matches: 12. From germline, CDR1 is MDHEN and CDR2 SYDVKM. The CDR3 is 19 residues long. The CDR3 spells CASSFSPGQGIGSNQPQHF. CDR3 coding DNA: TGTGCCAGCAGTTTTTCACCGGGACAGGGGATCGGGAGCAATCAGCCCCAGCATTTT. The variable domain in full, with the rest retrieved from reference TRBV28 and TRBJ1-5, is DVKVTQSSRYLVKRTGEKVFLECVQDMDHENMFWYRQDPGLGLRLIYFSYDVKMKEKGDIPEGYSVSREKKERFSLILESASTNQTSMYLCASSFSPGQGIGSNQPQHFGDGTRLSIL.

The chain links TRBV6-6 to TRBJ2-5, with 10 nucleotides matching TRBD1. The CDR3 sequence is 15 residues long. From germline, CDR1 is MNHNY and CDR2 SVGAGI (reference sequence). V gave up 2 bases and J gave up 5 bases; unmatched junction bases: 5. In DNA form, the CDR3 reads TGTGCCAGCAGTTACGCGACAGGGGGCTTGGAGACCCAGTACTTC. Translating gives CASSYATGGLETQYF.

This chain uses TRBV7-9 with TRBJ2-1; no definite D call. The germline V and J ends were trimmed by 1 base and 4 bases, with 11 bases remaining between them. CDR3 length equals 15 residues. The germline V gene has CDR1 SEHNR and CDR2 FQNEAQ (reference sequence). The CDR3 loop reads CASSLGEVAYNEQFF. DNA for the CDR3: TGTGCCAGCAGCTTAGGCGAGGTGGCTTACAATGAGCAGTTCTTC.

This chain connects TRBV5-6 to TRBJ1-2; unclear D gene. Trimming shortened V by 3 bases and J by 2 bases, and 11 bases separated the two germline ends. The CDR3 totals 14 residues. Germline CDR1 reads SGHDT; CDR2 reads YYEEEE. For the CDR3, the DNA is TGTGCCAGCAGCTGGGGAGAACCCAACTATGGCTACACCTTC. Amino acid sequence: CASSWGEPNYGYTF. Using reference TRBV5-6 and TRBJ1-2 for the parts outside the CDR3, the full variable domain is DAGVTQSPTHLIKTRGQQVTLRCSPKSGHDTVSWYQQALGQGPQFIFQYYEEEERQRGNFPDRFSGHQFPNYSSELNVNALLLGDSALYLCASSWGEPNYGYTFGSGTRLTVV.

The chain has TRBV7-2 and TRBJ1-2, with D perhaps TRBD1 (6 bases). Trimming shortened V by 2 bases and J by 4 bases, and 8 bases separated the two germline ends. The CDR3 has 13 residues. The V gene's germline CDR1 is SGHTA and CDR2 FQGNSA. CDR3 amino acids: CASSLQGSYGYTF. The CDR3 nucleotides read TGTGCCAGCAGCTTACAGGGGAGCTATGGCTACACCTTC.

V is TRBV6-6 and J is TRBJ1-2; TRBD1 matches 7 bases. This CDR3 is 13 amino acids long. Trimming cost V 5 bases and J 2 bases; bases outside gene matches: 2. CDR1 is MNHNY and CDR2 is SVGAGI in the germline V gene (reference sequence). The CDR3 region has the DNA TGTGCCAGCAGTAGACAGGGCAACTATGGCTACACCTTC. Protein product: CASSRQGNYGYTF.

This clone was seen a few times. The genes are TRBV28 and TRBJ2-7; 8 bases map to TRBD1. V lost 8 bases, J lost 5 bases, and 5 bases stayed unmatched. CDR1 MDHEN and CDR2 SYDVKM come from the germline V gene. The CDR3 has 12 amino acids. The CDR3 sequence is CASRTGPHEQYF. The DNA for the CDR3 is TGTGCCAGCCGGACAGGGCCCCACGAGCAGTACTTC.

The table lists this clone with a count of one. The V gene is TRBV4-3, the J gene TRBJ1-3, with D maybe TRBD1 (5 bases). With 1 base removed from V and 2 bases from J, the gap between germline ends came to 9 bases. The CDR3 is 15 residues long. The V gene's germline CDR1 is LGHNA and CDR2 YSLEER. The CDR3 region is CASSQGPGPGNTIYF. The CDR3 DNA is TGCGCCAGCAGCCAAGGCCCGGGGCCTGGAAACACCATATATTTT.